These 28 T cell receptor beta chains were all obtained from the same sample, sequenced in a study of neurological immune-mediated disorders. TCRdb itself ran the 5' RACE reads through MiXCR, one entry per CDR3 protein. Of tens of thousands of distinct CDR3 sequences in the sample, about 6.2% are singletons; the top ten hold around 41%. Sequencing input: CD8+ T cells from blood. The source is a man younger than 30 in good health.

This clonotype was recorded many times. This sequence joins TRBV29-1 and TRBJ2-7; no reliable D call. This CDR3 contains 17 residues. V gave up 1 base and J gave up 2 bases, with 21 bases separating them. The germline gives CDR1 SQVTM, CDR2 ANQGSEA. The CDR3 here is CSVEGPTPTRSTYEQYF. CDR3 bases: TGCAGCGTTGAAGGCCCGACACCAACCAGGTCCACCTACGAGCAGTACTTC.

This clonotype came up a few times. This may be a read error: a much more frequent sequence differs by one nucleotide. The rearrangement joins TRBV7-8 to TRBJ2-2; TRBD1 or TRBD2 may be the D gene (5 bases each). The germline gives CDR1 SGHVS, CDR2 FQNEAQ. This CDR3 has 16 amino acids. V was pared by 4 bases and J by 7 bases, with 19 bases between. The CDR3 sequence is CASSYSGIGAHGELFF. The CDR3 nucleotides are TGTGCCAGCAGCTACTCCGGGATAGGGGCCCACGGGGAGCTGTTTTTT.

This clonotype was observed many times. The chain links TRBV29-1 to TRBJ2-5, with a weak D call TRBD1 (6 bases). The germline V gene has CDR1 SQVTM and CDR2 ANQGSEA. The CDR3 length is 13 residues. Deletions cut 4 bases from V and 2 bases from J, with 11 bases between. CDR3 sequence: CSVGGGSQETQYF. In DNA, the CDR3 is TGCAGCGTTGGAGGGGGATCGCAAGAGACCCAGTACTTC.

The sample holds many counts of this clonotype. This rearrangement joins TRBV6-6 to TRBJ2-5; 7 bases map to TRBD1. CDR1 and CDR2 from the germline V gene are MNHNY and SVGAGI (reference sequence). CDR3 size: 15 residues. V shed 6 bases, J shed 6 bases, and the junction held 13 bases outside the gene matches. Here the CDR3 DNA reads TGTGCCAGCAGCCCCCTCCGGGACAGTGCGCAGACCCAGTACTTC. Translating gives CASSPLRDSAQTQYF.

This clonotype was recorded many times. The DNA of the CDR3 is TGTGCCAGCAGCGGGAGTTTGAATCAGCCCCAGCATTTT. Translating gives CASSGSLNQPQHF. V and J are TRBV7-9 and TRBJ1-5; D ambiguous. Trimming removed 5 bases at V and 4 bases at J, with 9 bases between. The CDR3 length is 13 residues. CDR1 is SEHNR and CDR2 is FQNEAQ in the germline V gene (reference sequence).

V is TRBV24-1 and J is TRBJ2-1; D call uncertain. CDR3 length: 15 amino acids. Deletions cut 4 bases from V and 3 bases from J, with 12 bases between. The germline V gene has CDR1 KGHDR and CDR2 SFDVKD. The CDR3 reads CATSEQTTDYNEQFF. The DNA for the CDR3 is TGTGCCACCAGTGAACAAACGACCGACTACAATGAGCAGTTCTTC.

This clonotype appeared many times. V is TRBV7-3 and J is TRBJ2-3; D possibly uses TRBD1 or TRBD2 (5 bases each). Germline loops: CDR1 SGHTA, CDR2 FQGTGA. Trimming cost V 4 bases and J 0 bases, with 11 bases left between them. The CDR3 is 15 amino acids. The CDR3 here is CASSSGLGSTDTQYF. CDR3 in DNA: TGTGCCAGCAGCTCGGGGCTGGGGAGCACAGATACGCAGTATTTT.

The sample holds many counts of this clonotype. The rearrangement uses TRBV15 and TRBJ2-1, with 7 bases matching TRBD1. The CDR3 has 21 residues. V lost 0 bases to trimming and J lost 7 bases; unmatched junction nucleotides: 24. Germline V gene lookup returns CDR1 LNHNV and CDR2 YYDKDF (reference sequence). CDR3 sequence: CATSRDLTDVGFEKDRNEQFF. As DNA, the CDR3 is TGTGCCACCAGCAGAGATTTGACTGATGTTGGCTTCGAGAAGGACAGGAATGAGCAGTTCTTC.

As concerns this clonotype: One end of the junction is discordant with germline, which a read error may explain. The chain is built from TRBV6-1 and TRBJ2-2; tentatively, D is TRBD2 (6 bases). This CDR3 spans 15 amino acids. Germline loops: CDR1 MNHNS, CDR2 SASEGT. CDR3 nucleotide sequence: TGTGTCAGCAGTGAACTAGCAGAGAACACCGGGGAGCTGTTTTTT. Amino acids: CVSSELAENTGELFF.

This clonotype has ten or more counts. The chain carries TRBV5-1 and TRBJ2-7, with 14 bases identical to TRBD2. Trimming removed 1 base from V and 2 bases from J; junction bases left unmatched: 11. CDR1 SGHRS and CDR2 YFSETQ come from the germline V gene. This CDR3 has 19 residues. Here the CDR3 reads CASSLFVGTSGGPPYEQYF. CDR3 bases: TGCGCCAGCAGCTTGTTTGTCGGGACTAGCGGGGGACCGCCCTACGAGCAGTACTTC.

Ten or more counts support this clonotype. The V and J genes are TRBV5-1 and TRBJ1-5; TRBD1 might be the D (5 bases). Trimming shortened V by 7 bases and J by 0 bases, and 26 bases separated the two germline ends. Germline loops: CDR1 SGHRS, CDR2 YFSETQ. CDR3 size: 19 residues. CDR3 DNA sequence: TGCGCCAGCGACCCGGCCGGGTTGTCAGGGAATCTTAGCAATCAGCCCCAGCATTTT. This codes for CASDPAGLSGNLSNQPQHF.

This clonotype was observed many times. This chain connects TRBV4-1 to TRBJ1-1, with 9 bases aligning to TRBD1. Germline CDR1 reads MGHRA; CDR2 reads YSYEKL. Trimming took 4 bases from V and 1 from J; bases not matched to a gene: 10. The CDR3 has 17 amino acids. In nucleotides, the CDR3 is TGCGCCAGCAGCCTCGGGACAGGGCAGGTTACGAACACTGAAGCTTTCTTT. Translation: CASSLGTGQVTNTEAFF.

This clonotype was seen at least ten times. J is TRBJ2-1 and V is TRBV6-4; a possible D gene is TRBD2 (5 bases). Trimming removed 3 bases from V and 9 bases from J, with 15 bases in between. Germline CDR1 is MRHNA and CDR2 is SNTAGT. This CDR3 contains 14 residues. The CDR3 loop is CASSERPSGVEQFF. The CDR3 DNA reads as TGTGCCAGCAGTGAACGGCCCTCCGGGGTTGAGCAGTTCTTC.

The sample holds many counts of this clonotype. This chain uses TRBV10-3 with TRBJ2-3; D is possibly TRBD2 (6 bases). This CDR3 has 14 amino acids. Germline assignment: CDR1 ENHRY and CDR2 SYGVKD. The V and J ends lost 0 bases and 5 bases respectively, with 9 bases between them. CDR3 nucleotides: TGTGCCATCAGTGAGTCGGGGGGATTAGATACGCAGTATTTT. Its protein product is CAISESGGLDTQYF.

This clonotype was seen many times. The rearrangement joins TRBV2 to TRBJ1-1; 8 nucleotides line up with TRBD1. Germline V CDR1 and CDR2: SNHLY, FYNNEI. This CDR3 is 12 amino acids long. The V gene end was trimmed by 6 bases and the J gene end by 7 bases; junction bases not matched to a gene: 4. The CDR3 sequence: CASRTGAFEAFF. The CDR3 DNA is TGTGCCAGCAGGACAGGGGCGTTTGAAGCTTTCTTT.

Many counts were recorded for this clonotype. The J gene is TRBJ2-7, the V gene TRBV5-1; D not resolved. The CDR3 sequence is 11 residues long. CDR1 is SGHRS and CDR2 is YFSETQ in the germline V gene. The V end lost 0 bases, the J end lost 5 bases, and 3 bases lay between the germline ends. The DNA of the CDR3 is TGCGCCAGCAGCTTGGAAAACGAGCAGTACTTC. This translates into CASSLENEQYF. Together with reference TRBV5-1 and TRBJ2-7, the CDR3 gives the full variable domain: KAGVTQTPRYLIKTRGQQVTLSCSPISGHRSVSWYQQTPGQGLQFLFEYFSETQRNKGNFPGRFSGRQFSNSRSEMNVSTLELGDSALYLCASSLENEQYFGPGTRLTVT.

This clonotype was detected ten times or more. The chain joins TRBV4-1 to TRBJ2-1, with D possibly called TRBD1 or TRBD2 (5 bases each). Trimming stripped 1 base from V and 6 bases from J, with 10 bases between. The CDR3 extends over 14 amino acids. CDR1 is MGHRA and CDR2 is YSYEKL in the germline V gene. The CDR3 loop is CASSQGPGSNEQFF. As DNA, the CDR3 is TGCGCCAGCAGCCAAGGGCCAGGGAGCAATGAGCAGTTCTTC.

This clonotype was recorded at least ten times. The chain joins TRBV29-1 to TRBJ2-4; 11 positions agree with TRBD2. J lost 7 bases, V lost 6 bases, and 14 bases had no gene match. The CDR3 is 16 amino acids. Germline CDR1 is SQVTM and CDR2 is ANQGSEA. The CDR3 protein is CSVVRLSSGGLNIQYF. The CDR3 region has the DNA TGCAGCGTCGTTCGACTTTCTAGCGGGGGGTTGAACATTCAGTACTTC.

Ten or more counts support this clonotype. The rearrangement uses TRBV5-1 and TRBJ2-1; 9 bases map to TRBD1. Germline CDR1 reads SGHRS; CDR2 reads YFSETQ. V was pared by 0 bases and J by 2 bases, with 9 bases of the junction left unmatched. The CDR3 runs to 18 residues. The CDR3 bases are TGCGCCAGCAGCTTGGGTGCTACCTGGGACAGGGCCTACAATGAGCAGTTCTTC. The encoded protein is CASSLGATWDRAYNEQFF.

The J gene is TRBJ1-1, the V gene TRBV27, with D possibly being TRBD1 (6 bases). Trimming cost V 4 bases and J 4 bases, with 16 bases left between them. This CDR3 region has 15 residues. Germline loops: CDR1 MNHEY, CDR2 SMNVEV (reference sequence). The CDR3 DNA reads as TGTGCCAGCAGTTCCGGGGGGGCGTATGTCACTGAAGCTTTCTTT. Amino acid sequence: CASSSGGAYVTEAFF.

The table lists this clonotype with many counts. This chain uses TRBV24-1 with TRBJ1-2; no clear D. V was clipped by 1 base and J by 4 bases, with 9 bases between them. The CDR3 runs to 14 residues. Germline CDR1 reads KGHDR; CDR2 reads SFDVKD. CDR3 residues: CATSDFTEPYGYTF. The CDR3 DNA sequence: TGTGCCACCAGTGATTTCACAGAACCCTATGGCTACACCTTC.

Ten or more counts support this clonotype. This chain links TRBV4-2 with TRBJ2-5; D is possibly TRBD2 (6 bases). Germline CDR1 is LGHNA and CDR2 is YNFKEQ. Deletions cut 3 bases from V and 0 bases from J, with 14 bases between. The CDR3 loop spans 16 amino acids. The CDR3 protein is CASSHDPRDYQETQYF. CDR3 nucleotide sequence: TGTGCCAGCAGCCACGATCCCAGGGACTACCAAGAGACCCAGTACTTC.

This clonotype appeared many times. The chain employs TRBV18 and TRBJ1-1; D uncertain. V was pared by 0 bases and J by 0 bases, with 11 bases between. Germline CDR1 and CDR2: KGHSH and LQKENI. The CDR3 contains 16 residues. CDR3 amino acids: CASSPPLGSVNTEAFF. CDR3 sequence (DNA): TGTGCCAGCTCACCACCGCTTGGGTCGGTGAACACTGAAGCTTTCTTT.

This clonotype showed up many times. V is TRBV5-5 and J is TRBJ1-2; D not resolved. The CDR3 runs to 17 residues. V dropped 0 bases and J dropped 1 base, with 16 bases sitting between them. The germline gives CDR1 SGHKS, CDR2 YYEKEE (reference sequence). CDR3 nucleotide sequence: TGTGCCAGCAGCTTGGCTGGGTCAACCCGCATTAACTATGGCTACACCTTC. Translated: CASSLAGSTRINYGYTF.

This clonotype has a count of ten or more. The chain has TRBV7-6 and TRBJ2-3; 9 nucleotides agree with TRBD2. After removal of 4 bases from V and 5 bases from J, the junction contained 13 bases not matched to a gene. Germline assignment: CDR1 SGHVS and CDR2 FNYEAQ. CDR3 size: 17 residues. DNA for the CDR3: TGTGCCAGCAGCTCCCCCTTAGGGACTAGCCACGGAGATACGCAGTATTTT. This gives the protein CASSSPLGTSHGDTQYF.

This clonotype was recorded many times. This rearrangement joins TRBV7-9 to TRBJ2-3, with D perhaps TRBD2 (6 bases). V gave up 5 bases and J gave up 1 base, with 10 bases separating them. Germline lookup yields CDR1 SEHNR and CDR2 FQNEAQ (reference sequence). CDR3 size: 14 residues. Here the CDR3 reads CASSTGGGTDTQYF. CDR3 bases: TGTGCCAGCAGCACAGGCGGGGGCACAGATACGCAGTATTTT. The full variable domain, completed using reference TRBV7-9 and TRBJ2-3, is DTGVSQNPRHKITKRGQNVTFRCDPISEHNRLYWYRQTLGQGPEFLTYFQNEAQLEKSRLLSDRFSAERPKGSFSTLEIQRTEQGDSAMYLCASSTGGGTDTQYFGPGTRLTVL.

This clonotype was counted many times. This chain joins TRBV27 and TRBJ2-1; 10 positions agree with TRBD2. J gave up 6 bases and V 8 bases, and 4 bases lay outside the gene matches. The CDR3 contains 13 residues. Germline V gene lookup returns CDR1 MNHEY and CDR2 SMNVEV (reference sequence). CDR3 sequence reads: CASSWTSGNEQFF. The CDR3 DNA sequence: TGTGCCAGCTCATGGACTAGCGGCAATGAGCAGTTCTTC.

This clonotype showed up many times. The gene calls are TRBV5-1 and TRBJ1-1; no reliable D call. V lost 4 bases, J lost 0 bases, and 10 bases lay in between. The CDR3 covers 14 residues. In germline, CDR1 is SGHRS, CDR2 YFSETQ. The CDR3 loop is CASSRTDMNTEAFF. CDR3 nucleotides: TGCGCCAGCAGCCGGACGGATATGAACACTGAAGCTTTCTTT.